Included here is one T cell receptor (beta chain) sequence, with context. Its antigen remains undetermined. No much larger clonotype is one base removed from it; base qualities were not supplied. The source of the sample is a study of OX40 agonist ivuxolimab in advanced cancers. Some background on the complete study: The costimulatory receptor OX40 (CD134) was targeted by ivuxolimab, a fully human IgG2 agonistic monoclonal antibody. Intravenous ivuxolimab was administered to patients every 2 weeks at six dose levels: 0.01, 0.1, 0.3, 1.5, 3 and 10 mg/kg. Among the roughly 50 dose-escalation patients, 19 had hepatocellular carcinoma, about 15 melanoma, 9 renal cell carcinoma and 9 head and neck cancer. In the dose-escalation cohort, around 80% of patients were male, and the mean age was around 60 years with a range of about 20 to 80. Prior anti-PD-1, anti-PD-L1 or anti-CTLA-4 therapy was permitted, and 30% to 50% of dose-escalation patients had received checkpoint inhibitors. Partial responses were achieved by three dose-escalation patients, of whom one had hepatocellular carcinoma and two had cutaneous melanoma. The purpose of peripheral TCRbeta sequencing was to test whether ivuxolimab changed TCR sequence diversity and led to clonal T-cell expansion. The paper reports the monotherapy dose-escalation portion (N ≈ 50 patients) of the phase I ivuxolimab trial.

What the study reported, not specific to this receptor: Partial responders in the 0.1-3.0 mg/kg groups had among the lowest normalized peripheral clonal expansion, especially among CD8+ T cells. Which antigens the clonally expanded peripheral T cells were specific for was not determined. Low levels of normalized T-cell clonal expansion were also shown by some nonresponding patients. At doses from 0.1 to 3.0 mg/kg, clonal expansion was seen in both CD4+ and CD8+ blood T cells between baseline and week 6. After ivuxolimab, expanded clones were on average more numerous among CD8+ T cells than among CD4+ T cells.

The trial excluded patients who had a history of autoimmune disease or were on systemic immunosuppression. In every dose cohort, peripheral blood was drawn for TCR sequencing at baseline, cycle 4 day 1, and cycle 7 day 1. Samples were obtained from an open-label, multicenter, first-in-human phase I dose-escalation trial of ivuxolimab. The trial enrolled adults with locally advanced or metastatic head and neck squamous cell, hepatocellular, melanoma or renal cell carcinoma. CD4+ and CD8+ T cells were sorted separately from peripheral blood before TCR sequencing. For sequencing of the TCRbeta CDR3 region, genomic DNA was extracted from the sorted cells. The immunoSEQ Assay was used for sequencing of TCRbeta CDR3 regions. This immuneACCESS table, as held by TCRdb, lists in-frame sequences with V and J called but not all clones. Of the missing ones, under half trace to an unresolved V gene in checked studies; the others have no known cause. The sample has about 65,000 clones on record, more than 70% of them singletons. The top ten clones comprise roughly 1% of the sample.

The CDR3 starts with the cysteine, ends with the phenylalanine, and has 18 residues. CDR3 DNA is the only sequence kept; it has 54 bases, read in frame from the first base. The germline V gene (reference sequence) gives CDR1 as SEHNR and CDR2 as FQNEAQ. V lost 5 bases and J lost 0 bases; the stretch between them is 23 bases long. This specimen consisted of CD4+ or CD8+ T cells sorted from blood, obtained in a trial of the OX40 agonist ivuxolimab. The chain is encoded by TRBV7-9 joined to TRBJ2-7; the D segment is perhaps TRBD1 or TRBD2, each sharing 7 matched bases. The receptor was isolated from an adult with an advanced solid tumor such as melanoma, head and neck, liver or kidney cancer. The CDR3 reads as follows: CASSPRGGRGAASYEQYF. The nucleotide sequence reads TGTGCCAGCAGCCCCAGGGGGGGCAGGGGCGCCGCCTCCTACGAGCAGTACTTC.